This T cell receptor beta chain was identified in a study of shared clonotypes between healthy human individuals. Original methodology: Junction-only immunoSEQ sequences carried no quality scores, so filtering differed. This table comes from immunoSEQ multiplex PCR, and its TCRdb copy is limited to in-frame clones, with some not included. The DNA gave D and trimming, while V, J and clone size come from that table. The sample contains some 2.1 million clones, 95% of which appear only once. V lost 2 bases to trimming and J lost 4 bases; unmatched junction nucleotides: 4. CDR1 and CDR2 from the germline V gene are SEHNR and FQNEAQ (reference sequence). The CDR3 length is 15 residues. Comment on this clone: The sample has other DNA sequences that encode this CDR3 too.

The V and J genes are TRBV7-9 and TRBJ2-1, with TRBD2 identical over 8 bases. The receptor was isolated from a man aged 18-30 years in good health. Sequenced material: naive CD4+ T cells sorted from blood. Subset described: CD45RA+ positively selected. The CDR3 here is CASSLLAGTYNEQFF. The CDR3 nucleotides are TGTGCCAGCAGCTTATTAGCGGGGACGTACAATGAGCAGTTCTTC.